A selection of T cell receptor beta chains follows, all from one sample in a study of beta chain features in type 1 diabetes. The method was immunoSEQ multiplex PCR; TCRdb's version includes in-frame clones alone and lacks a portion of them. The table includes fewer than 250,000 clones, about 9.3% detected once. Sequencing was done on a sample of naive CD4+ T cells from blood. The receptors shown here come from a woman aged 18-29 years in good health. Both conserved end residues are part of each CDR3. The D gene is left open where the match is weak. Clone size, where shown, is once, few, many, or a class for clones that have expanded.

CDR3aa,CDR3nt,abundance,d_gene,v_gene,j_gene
CASSKSPTGTYEQYF,TGTGCCAGCAGTAAAAGCCCCACGGGAACCTACGAGCAGTACTTC,few,.,TRBV6-5,TRBJ2-7
CASSRGGAGLKTQYF,TGTGCCAGCAGCCGAGGGGGGGCCGGTTTAAAGACCCAGTACTTC,few,.,TRBV7-2,TRBJ2-5
CASGKQGAGFGNEQFF,TGTGCCAGTGGGAAGCAGGGGGCAGGGTTCGGCAATGAGCAGTTCTTC,few,TRBD1,TRBV9,TRBJ2-1
CAWSVLAGVGTGELFF,TGTGCCTGGAGTGTTCTAGCGGGAGTGGGCACCGGGGAGCTGTTTTTT,.,TRBD2,TRBV30,TRBJ2-2
CSALTSNEQFF,TGCAGCGCCCTGACTAGCAATGAGCAGTTCTTC,few,.,TRBV29-1,TRBJ2-1
CASSLALGGGTDTQYF,TGCGCCAGCAGCTTAGCCCTGGGCGGGGGCACAGATACGCAGTATTTT,.,.,TRBV5-1,TRBJ2-3
CASSSLAGGGTDTQYF,TGTGCCAGCAGCTCGCTAGCGGGGGGGGGTACAGATACGCAGTATTTT,few,TRBD2,TRBV7-9,TRBJ2-3
CASSLTRVNTEAFF,TGCGCCAGCAGCTTGACTCGGGTGAACACTGAAGCTTTCTTT,few,.,TRBV5-1,TRBJ1-1
CASSIIAGGSGNEQFF,TGTGCCAGTAGTATCATAGCGGGGGGAAGCGGGAATGAGCAGTTCTTC,.,TRBD2,TRBV19,TRBJ2-1
CASSEAGGVNQPQHF,TGTGCCAGCAGTGAAGCAGGGGGAGTCAATCAGCCCCAGCATTTT,.,.,TRBV6-1,TRBJ1-5
CSVGDRMLNEKLFF,TGCAGCGTAGGGGACAGAATGCTTAATGAAAAACTGTTTTTT,few,TRBD1,TRBV29-1,TRBJ1-4
CASSPGGNYGYTF,TGTGCCAGCTCACCGGGGGGGAACTATGGCTACACCTTC,.,.,TRBV18,TRBJ1-2
CASSSGQLPYGYTF,TGCGCCAGCAGCTCGGGACAGTTGCCTTATGGCTACACCTTC,.,TRBD1,TRBV5-1,TRBJ1-2
CASRVSGHSTGELFF,TGTGCCAGCCGGGTCTCGGGACACTCCACCGGGGAGCTGTTTTTT,few,.,TRBV7-9,TRBJ2-2
CASSLGSAPQGKVTGELFF,TGTGCCAGCAGCTTAGGGTCGGCTCCACAGGGGAAGGTCACCGGGGAGCTGTTTTTT,few,TRBD1,TRBV7-9,TRBJ2-2
CASSPGGPAYGYTF,TGTGCCAGTAGTCCCGGGGGGCCCGCCTATGGCTACACCTTC,.,.,TRBV19,TRBJ1-2
CASSESWTGGGQPQHF,TGTGCCAGCAGCGAAAGCTGGACAGGGGGCGGGCAGCCCCAGCATTTT,.,TRBD1,TRBV2,TRBJ1-5
CASSQVQGTTNEKLFF,TGTGCCAGCAGCCAAGTCCAGGGGACCACTAATGAAAAACTGTTTTTT,.,.,TRBV4-2,TRBJ1-4
CAWSVLRGGQGAKGWFF,TGTGCCTGGAGTGTACTCCGCGGGGGACAGGGGGCCAAGGGGTGGTTCTTC,few,TRBD1,TRBV30,TRBJ2-1
CASSSRTGSPYEQYF,TGTGCCAGCAGTTCACGGACAGGGTCTCCCTACGAGCAGTACTTC,few,TRBD1,TRBV2,TRBJ2-7
CASSDSGLPSGEQFF,TGTGCCAGCAGTGACTCGGGACTCCCGTCGGGTGAGCAGTTCTTC,few,.,TRBV6-4,TRBJ2-1
CASSSGQGSYNEQFF,TGCGCCAGCAGCTCTGGACAGGGGTCCTACAATGAGCAGTTCTTC,few,TRBD1,TRBV5-1,TRBJ2-1
CASSKSDGYEQYF,TGCGCCAGCAGCAAGTCCGACGGGTACGAGCAGTACTTC,few,.,TRBV5-1,TRBJ2-7
CASSLDRGQPQHF,TGTGCCAGCAGCTTAGATCGGGGTCAGCCCCAGCATTTT,few,.,TRBV11-2,TRBJ1-5
CASSPGGRAGSPGELFF,TGTGCCAGTAGCCCGGGGGGCAGAGCAGGGTCTCCCGGGGAGCTGTTTTTT,.,.,TRBV19,TRBJ2-2
CASSTGLAGGIGNEQFF,TGCGCCAGCAGCACGGGACTAGCGGGGGGGATCGGTAATGAGCAGTTCTTC,.,TRBD2,TRBV5-1,TRBJ2-1
CASSLLAGFSYEQYF,TGCGCCAGCAGCTTGCTAGCAGGATTCTCCTACGAGCAGTACTTC,few,.,TRBV5-1,TRBJ2-7
CASSPRTSSSTDTQYF,TGTGCCAGCAGCCCTCGGACTAGCTCTAGCACAGATACGCAGTATTTT,few,TRBD2,TRBV7-9,TRBJ2-3
CASSLDIGIYEQYF,TGTGCCAGCAGCTTAGACATCGGGATCTACGAGCAGTACTTC,few,.,TRBV11-2,TRBJ2-7
CAWSVQVLQFF,TGTGCCTGGAGTGTGCAGGTCCTCCAGTTCTTC,.,.,TRBV30,TRBJ2-1
CAISDGEGGYAKNIQYF,TGTGCCATCAGTGACGGGGAGGGGGGCTATGCCAAAAACATTCAGTACTTC,.,.,TRBV10-3,TRBJ2-4
CASSLALTGTGGYTF,TGTGCCAGCAGCTTAGCGCTAACTGGGACAGGCGGCTACACCTTC,many,TRBD1,TRBV7-8,TRBJ1-2
CAWETGQFEAFF,TGTGCCTGGGAAACAGGGCAGTTTGAAGCTTTCTTT,few,.,TRBV30,TRBJ1-1
CASSSWGGGTEAFF,TGTGCCAGTAGTTCCTGGGGAGGGGGCACTGAAGCTTTCTTT,few,.,TRBV19,TRBJ1-1
CASSPRALAGRGSYNEQFF,TGTGCCAGCAGCCCCCGGGCCCTAGCGGGGCGCGGCTCCTACAATGAGCAGTTCTTC,.,TRBD2,TRBV9,TRBJ2-1
CATSKRTGGDEKLFF,TGTGCCACCAGCAAACGGACAGGGGGGGATGAAAAACTGTTTTTT,once,TRBD1,TRBV15,TRBJ1-4
CASSVGEMTNTEAFF,TGTGCCAGCAGCGTAGGGGAGATGACGAACACTGAAGCTTTCTTT,.,.,TRBV9,TRBJ1-1
CASSGGDRNQPQHF,TGTGCCAGCAGTGGCGGGGACCGCAATCAGCCCCAGCATTTT,few,.,TRBV2,TRBJ1-5
CATSNLGQGVDTQYF,TGTGCCACCAGCAATCTGGGACAGGGGGTAGATACGCAGTATTTT,few,TRBD1,TRBV15,TRBJ2-3
CASSSRGAHYGYTF,TGTGCCAGCAGTAGTCGTGGGGCGCACTATGGCTACACCTTC,few,.,TRBV25-1,TRBJ1-2
CASSPSGVYNEQFF,TGTGCCAGCAGTCCCTCAGGCGTATACAATGAGCAGTTCTTC,few,.,TRBV27,TRBJ2-1
CASSPGELHHEIF,TGTGCCAGCAGCCCGGGGGAACTGCACCATGAGATCTTT,.,.,TRBV14,TRBJ1-1
CASRTVLMNTEAFF,TGCGCCAGCAGGACAGTGTTGATGAACACTGAAGCTTTCTTT,few,.,TRBV5-1,TRBJ1-1
CAWSPDPGQRQPQHF,TGTGCCTGGAGTCCAGACCCGGGACAGAGACAGCCCCAGCATTTT,few,TRBD1,TRBV30,TRBJ1-5
CASSLDDRRTGELFF,TGTGCCAGCAGCTTAGATGACAGAAGGACCGGGGAGCTGTTTTTT,.,.,TRBV7-8,TRBJ2-2
CASSVDASSYNEQFF,TGTGCCAGCAGCGTGGACGCCAGCTCCTACAATGAGCAGTTCTTC,.,.,TRBV5-4,TRBJ2-1
CASSPGTGGAGSNQPQHF,TGCGCCAGCAGCCCGGGGACAGGGGGCGCGGGAAGCAATCAGCCCCAGCATTTT,.,TRBD1,TRBV5-1,TRBJ1-5
CASSRRRDRDYEQYF,TGTGCCAGTAGTAGGCGCCGGGACAGGGATTACGAGCAGTACTTC,few,TRBD1,TRBV19,TRBJ2-7
CASSLTRSNTEQFF,TGTGCCAGCAGCTTAACGCGGTCCAACACTGAGCAGTTCTTC,.,.,TRBV7-2,TRBJ2-1
CASSLSGQAEAFF,TGTGCCAGCAGTTTATCGGGGCAGGCTGAAGCTTTCTTT,.,.,TRBV27,TRBJ1-1
CASSTSRGGTDTQYF,TGTGCCAGCAGTACGTCCCGGGGGGGCACAGATACGCAGTATTTT,few,TRBD2,TRBV6-5,TRBJ2-3
CASSADPGRLVSGNEQFF,TGTGCCAGCAGCGCAGACCCCGGGAGACTAGTTTCGGGCAATGAGCAGTTCTTC,.,.,TRBV5-4,TRBJ2-1